Included here is one T cell receptor beta chain sequence, with context. There are 17 residues in the CDR3. Trimming removed 4 bases from V and 4 bases from J; junction bases left unmatched: 15. CDR1 MNHEY and CDR2 SMNVEV come from the germline V gene (reference sequence). This sample was included in a study of blood T cell repertoires in COVID-19. Study details: Samples of COVID-19 (acute and convalescent) were obtained from the United States, Italy and Spain. Sample material is recorded as cDNA or gDNA derived from T cells, B-cell-depleted T cells, or PBMCs.

The study recruited people aged about 18 to 95 years across under 25 US areas. Donors were grouped by their self-reported clinical history. Here immunoSEQ multiplex PCR was the method, and the copy in TCRdb shows in-frame clones only, minus some. The repertoire holds 250,000 to 300,000 clones, with around nine tenths as singletons. The sequenced material came from PBMCs or T cells enriched from blood (not recorded which). The chain is built from TRBV27 and TRBJ1-1, with 7 bases aligning to TRBD1. The clonotype originates from a woman in her forties who had recovered from COVID-19. In DNA, the CDR3 is TGTGCCAGCAGTTCCCGTGGGACAGCCCTTGCCGGCACTGAAGCTTTCTTT. Amino acid sequence: CASSSRGTALAGTEAFF.